The T cell receptor beta chain under discussion was sequenced for a study of blood T cells in healthy people across ages. A J-beta primer mix and a sample-barcoded 5' primer were used in a second PCR of about 7 to 12 cycles. One entry per CDR3 protein results from TCRdb running MiXCR on the 5' RACE reads. Among 500,000 to 600,000 distinct CDR3 sequences listed, approximately 25% were seen once. Trimming removed 0 bases from V and 5 bases from J; junction bases left unmatched: 4. This CDR3 contains 15 residues. Germline V lookup: CDR1 DFQATT, CDR2 SNEGSKA (reference sequence). The clonotype was recovered from an older woman in good health. The sequencing input was blood. V and J are TRBV20-1 and TRBJ2-3, with 11 bases aligning to TRBD2. The CDR3 DNA sequence: TGCAGTGCTAGAGATCGTAGCGGGGGGGTAGATACGCAGTATTTT. Translation: CSARDRSGGVDTQYF.